The present TCR beta chain was sequenced within a study of T cell responses to AZD1222 COVID-19 vaccine. Findings and caveats of the study: Regions left unmutated in variants are reportedly the target of nearly half of spike-specific TCRs. Sampling captured repertoires only after the peak T cell response.

Using immunoSEQ multiplex PCR, the repertoire was profiled, and TCRdb retains in-frame clones only, with some absent. The table includes around 150,000 clones, about 90% detected once. Turning to this clone: The antigen is not known.

Looked up from germline, CDR1 is LNHDA and CDR2 is SQIVND (reference sequence). The V gene end was trimmed by 0 bases and the J gene end by 6 bases; junction bases not matched to a gene: 6. The CDR3 is 15 residues long. The receptor was derived from an adult who received the AZD1222 COVID-19 vaccine. This chain connects TRBV19 to TRBJ1-2; 8 bases fit TRBD1. The material sequenced was peripheral blood, taken 28 days after the second AZD1222 dose. CDR3 sequence: CASSIERGTGHGYTF. The CDR3 DNA follows: TGTGCCAGTAGTATAGAACGGGGGACAGGCCATGGCTACACCTTC.